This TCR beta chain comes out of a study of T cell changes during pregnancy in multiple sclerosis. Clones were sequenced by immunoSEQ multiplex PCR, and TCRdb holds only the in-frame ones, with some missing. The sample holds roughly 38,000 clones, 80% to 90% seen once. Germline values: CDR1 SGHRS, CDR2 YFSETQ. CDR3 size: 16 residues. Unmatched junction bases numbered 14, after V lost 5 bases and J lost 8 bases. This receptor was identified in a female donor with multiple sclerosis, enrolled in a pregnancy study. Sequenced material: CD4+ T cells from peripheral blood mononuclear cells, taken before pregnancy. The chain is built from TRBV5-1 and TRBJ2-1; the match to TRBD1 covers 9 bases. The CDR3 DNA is TGCGCCAGCAGTTTTACCGGGACAGGGCCGCGGGATGAGCAGTTCTTC. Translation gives CASSFTGTGPRDEQFF. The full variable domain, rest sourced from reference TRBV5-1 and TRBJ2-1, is KAGVTQTPRYLIKTRGQQVTLSCSPISGHRSVSWYQQTPGQGLQFLFEYFSETQRNKGNFPGRFSGRQFSNSRSEMNVSTLELGDSALYLCASSFTGTGPRDEQFFGPGTRLTVL.